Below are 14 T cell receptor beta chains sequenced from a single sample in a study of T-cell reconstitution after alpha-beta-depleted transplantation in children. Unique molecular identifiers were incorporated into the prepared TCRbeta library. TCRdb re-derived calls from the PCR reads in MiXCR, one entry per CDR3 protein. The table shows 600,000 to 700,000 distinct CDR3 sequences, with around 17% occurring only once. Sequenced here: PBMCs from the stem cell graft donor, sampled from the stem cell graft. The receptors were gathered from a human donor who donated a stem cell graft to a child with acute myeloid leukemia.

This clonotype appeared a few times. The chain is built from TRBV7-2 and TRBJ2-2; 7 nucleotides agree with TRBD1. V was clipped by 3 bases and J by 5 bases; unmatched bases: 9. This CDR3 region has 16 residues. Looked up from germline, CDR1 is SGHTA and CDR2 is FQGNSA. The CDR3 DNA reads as TGTGCCAGCAGCTTTCCGTACAGGGGCCGGACCGGGGAGCTGTTTTTT. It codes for CASSFPYRGRTGELFF. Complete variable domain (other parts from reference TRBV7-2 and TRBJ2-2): GAGVSQSPSNKVTEKGKDVELRCDPISGHTALYWYRQSLGQGLEFLIYFQGNSAPDKSGLPSDRFSAERTGGSVSTLTIQRTQQEDSAVYLCASSFPYRGRTGELFFGEGSRLTVL.

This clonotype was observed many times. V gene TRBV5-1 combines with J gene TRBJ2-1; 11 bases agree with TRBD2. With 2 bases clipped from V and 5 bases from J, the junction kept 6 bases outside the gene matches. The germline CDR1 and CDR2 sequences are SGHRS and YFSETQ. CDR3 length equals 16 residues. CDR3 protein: CASSFLTSGGDNEQFF. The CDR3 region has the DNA TGCGCCAGCAGCTTTCTTACTAGCGGGGGTGACAATGAGCAGTTCTTC.

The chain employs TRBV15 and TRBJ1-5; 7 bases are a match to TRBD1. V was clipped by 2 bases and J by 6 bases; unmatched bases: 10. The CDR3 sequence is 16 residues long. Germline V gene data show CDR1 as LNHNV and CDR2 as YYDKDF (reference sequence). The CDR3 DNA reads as TGTGCCACCAGCAGAACTTACAGGGGACTGGTTCAGCCCCAGCATTTT. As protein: CATSRTYRGLVQPQHF.

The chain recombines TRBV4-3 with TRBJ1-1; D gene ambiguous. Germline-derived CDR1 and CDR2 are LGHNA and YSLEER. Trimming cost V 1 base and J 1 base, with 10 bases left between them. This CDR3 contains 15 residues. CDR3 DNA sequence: TGCGCCAGCAGCCAAGGGCGCACCCAGAACACTGAAGCTTTCTTT. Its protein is CASSQGRTQNTEAFF.

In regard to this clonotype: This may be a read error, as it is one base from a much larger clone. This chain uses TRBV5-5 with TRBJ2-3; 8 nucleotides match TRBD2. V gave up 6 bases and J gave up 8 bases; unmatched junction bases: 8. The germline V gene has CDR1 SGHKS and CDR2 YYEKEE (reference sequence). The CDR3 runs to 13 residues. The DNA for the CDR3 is TGTGCCAGCACTGGGGTAGCGGGGACTACGCAGTATTTT. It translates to CASTGVAGTTQYF.

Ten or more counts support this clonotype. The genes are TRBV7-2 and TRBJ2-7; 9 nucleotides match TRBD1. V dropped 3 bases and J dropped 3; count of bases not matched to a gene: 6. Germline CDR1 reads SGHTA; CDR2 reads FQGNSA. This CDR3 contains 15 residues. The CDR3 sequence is CASSLRTGQGYEQYF. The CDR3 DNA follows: TGTGCCAGCAGCTTGCGGACGGGACAGGGCTACGAGCAGTACTTC.

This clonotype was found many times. Here the CDR3 reads CSVAEGDETQYF. The CDR3 DNA reads TGCAGCGTTGCTGAGGGGGACGAGACCCAGTACTTC. The chain links TRBV29-1 to TRBJ2-5; D is perhaps TRBD1 (6 bases). The V end lost 4 bases, the J end lost 5 bases, and 11 bases lay between the germline ends. This CDR3 has 12 residues. CDR1 and CDR2 (germline): SQVTM, ANQGSEA.

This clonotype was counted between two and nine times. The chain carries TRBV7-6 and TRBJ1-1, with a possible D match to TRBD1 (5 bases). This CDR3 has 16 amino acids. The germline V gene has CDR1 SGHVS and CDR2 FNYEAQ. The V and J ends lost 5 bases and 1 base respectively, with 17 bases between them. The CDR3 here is CASSLSWPQENTEAFF. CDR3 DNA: TGTGCCAGCAGCCTCTCGTGGCCACAGGAGAACACTGAAGCTTTCTTT.

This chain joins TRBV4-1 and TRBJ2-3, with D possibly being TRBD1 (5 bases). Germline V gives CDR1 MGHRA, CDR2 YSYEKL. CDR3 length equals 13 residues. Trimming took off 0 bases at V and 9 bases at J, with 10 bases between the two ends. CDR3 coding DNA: TGCGCCAGCAGCCAAGAGGACACCGCGACGCAGTATTTT. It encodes CASSQEDTATQYF.

The CDR3 region is CASSPNWASANYGYTF. The CDR3 coding sequence is TGTGCCAGCAGCCCGAACTGGGCGTCAGCTAACTATGGCTACACCTTC. The gene calls are TRBV11-3 and TRBJ1-2; no clear D gene. There are 16 residues in the CDR3. Per germline, CDR1 SGHNT and CDR2 YENEEA. Trimming removed 5 bases at V and 0 bases at J, with 16 bases between. The entire variable domain, with the rest obtained from reference TRBV11-3 and TRBJ1-2, is as follows: EAGVVQSPRYKIIEKKQPVAFWCNPISGHNTLYWYLQNLGQGPELLIRYENEEAVDDSQLPKDRFSAERLKGVDSTLKIQPAELGDSAVYLCASSPNWASANYGYTFGSGTRLTVV.

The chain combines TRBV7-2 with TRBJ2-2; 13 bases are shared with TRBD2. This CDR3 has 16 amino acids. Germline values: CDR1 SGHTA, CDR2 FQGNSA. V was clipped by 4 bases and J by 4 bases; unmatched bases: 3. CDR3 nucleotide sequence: TGTGCCAGCAGCTCAGGACTAGCGGGGGCCACCGGGGAGCTGTTTTTT. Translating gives CASSSGLAGATGELFF.

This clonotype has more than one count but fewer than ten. The CDR3 sequence: CASSYGRGLSFDEQFF. The CDR3, as DNA: TGTGCCAGCAGTTACGGTCGGGGGCTTTCTTTCGATGAGCAGTTCTTC. The V call is TRBV6-5, the J call TRBJ2-1; D may be TRBD1 or TRBD2 (6 bases each). Germline CDR1 and CDR2: MNHEY and SVGAGI. CDR3 length: 16 residues. V was trimmed by 2 bases and J by 8 bases, leaving 19 bases between them.

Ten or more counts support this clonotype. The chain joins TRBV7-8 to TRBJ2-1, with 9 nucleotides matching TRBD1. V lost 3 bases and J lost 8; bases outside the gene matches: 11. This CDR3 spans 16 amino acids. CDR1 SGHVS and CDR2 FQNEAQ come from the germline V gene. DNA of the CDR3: TGTGCCAGCAGCTTGATTGTCCCGGGACAGGGTCATGAGCAGTTCTTC. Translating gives CASSLIVPGQGHEQFF.

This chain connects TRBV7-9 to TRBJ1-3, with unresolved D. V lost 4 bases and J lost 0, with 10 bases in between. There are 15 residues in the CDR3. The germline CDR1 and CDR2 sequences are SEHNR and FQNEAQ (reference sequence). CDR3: CASSSYRISGNTIYF. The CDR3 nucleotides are TGTGCCAGCAGCTCCTACAGAATCTCTGGAAACACCATATATTTT.